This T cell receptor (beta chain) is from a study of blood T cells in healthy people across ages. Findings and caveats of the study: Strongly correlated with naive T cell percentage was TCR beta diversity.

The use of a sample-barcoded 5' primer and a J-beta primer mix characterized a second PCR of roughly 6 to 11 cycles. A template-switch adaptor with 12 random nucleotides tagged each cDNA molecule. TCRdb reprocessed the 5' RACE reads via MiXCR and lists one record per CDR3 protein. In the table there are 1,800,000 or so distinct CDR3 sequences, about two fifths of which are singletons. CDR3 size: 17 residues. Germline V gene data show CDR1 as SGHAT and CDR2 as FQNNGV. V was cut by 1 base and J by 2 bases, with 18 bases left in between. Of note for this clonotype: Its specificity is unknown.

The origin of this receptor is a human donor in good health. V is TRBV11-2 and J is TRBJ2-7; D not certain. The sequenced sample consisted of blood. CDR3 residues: CASSLVSPGRIAYEQYF. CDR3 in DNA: TGTGCCAGCAGCTTAGTATCCCCGGGCCGAATAGCCTACGAGCAGTACTTC.